This TCR beta chain was sequenced for a study of control samples from healthy donors and cancer patients. Some clones are missing from TCRdb's copy, which holds only in-frame ones; the method was immunoSEQ multiplex PCR. The data hold approximately 85,000 clones, with approximately 91% observed a single time. The sequence derives from a woman aged 60-75 years in good health. Sequencing was carried out using blood.

This CDR3 reads CASRGLVEETQYF. In DNA, the CDR3 is TGTGCCAGTAGGGGACTAGTCGAAGAGACCCAGTACTTC. V and J are TRBV19 and TRBJ2-5; 8 bases map to TRBD2. This CDR3 spans 13 amino acids. V was clipped by 6 bases and J by 3 bases; unmatched bases: 3. The germline V gene has CDR1 LNHDA and CDR2 SQIVND (reference sequence). Supplemented by reference TRBV19 and TRBJ2-5, the full variable domain reads DGGITQSPKYLFRKEGQNVTLSCEQNLNHDAMYWYRQDPGQGLRLIYYSQIVNDFQKGDIAEGYSVSREKKESFPLTVTSAQKNPTAFYLCASRGLVEETQYFGPGTRLLVL.